The entry below describes one T cell receptor beta chain. An end of the junction differs from the germline gene, which may be a read error. The data were obtained in a study of CD8+CD57+ T cells in acquired aplastic anemia. Whole-study context: Recorded DNA amounts for sorted CD4+ and CD8+ cells had an average of about 3.5 ug.

According to the study, genomic DNA was the template for TCR beta VDJ and CDR3 profiling. Using its own MiXCR run on the reads, TCRdb lists one record per CDR3 protein. The sample has roughly 180,000 distinct CDR3 sequences, approximately 49% seen once. The CDR3 runs to 16 residues. In germline, CDR1 is ENHRY, CDR2 SYGVKD. Specimen: sorted CD4+, CD8+, or CD8+CD57+ T cells (not recorded which) from PBMCs. This chain links TRBV10-3 with TRBJ2-2, with D perhaps TRBD1 or TRBD2 (5 bases each). This clonotype was obtained from a human donor in good health. The CDR3 region has the DNA TGTGCCACCAGTGATTTAGTCCGGGGCCGGACCGGGGAGCTGTTTTTT. Amino acids: CATSDLVRGRTGELFF.